The rows below give T cell receptor beta chains drawn from one sample of a study of cytomegalovirus exposure and HLA in healthy donors. The data were produced by immunoSEQ multiplex PCR, yet TCRdb's version contains in-frame clones alone and is incomplete. The sample has around 130,000 clones; 61% are singletons. The sample taken for sequencing was PBMCs. The source of these receptors is a male donor in good health and CMV-seronegative. CDR3s include the opening cysteine and the closing phenylalanine or tryptophan. D genes are given only for firm matches. Clone size is stated in some rows and not others, as once, few, many or a class when expanded.

>TRBJ1-5|-|TRBV7-8|-
TGTGCCAGCAGCTTGGGGCAGGCGGCAAATCAGCCCCAGCATTTT
CASSLGQAANQPQHF
>TRBJ2-3|-|TRBV7-9|-
TGTGCCAGCAGCTTAGCCCTAGGCAGAACAGATACGCAGTATTTT
CASSLALGRTDTQYF
>TRBJ1-1|few|TRBV9|-
TGTGCCAGCAGCGTAGCTACTGGCACTGAAGCTTTCTTT
CASSVATGTEAFF
>TRBJ2-1|-|TRBV6-5|TRBD2
TGTGCCAGCAGTTACTCGTCTAGCGGGGGGGCCGTTGAGCAGTTCTTC
CASSYSSSGGAVEQFF
>TRBJ1-3|few|TRBV6-5|-
TGTGCCAGCAGTTACGGGCTCACGAGCTCTGGAAACACCATATATTTT
CASSYGLTSSGNTIYF
>TRBJ2-3|-|TRBV20-1|-
TGCAGTGCCCTAACAGGGGATACGCAGTATTTT
CSALTGDTQYF
>TRBJ2-7|many|TRBV6-4|-
TGTGCCAGCAGTGCCGGGACAAACTCCTACGAGCAGTACTTC
CASSAGTNSYEQYF
>TRBJ2-7|-|TRBV27|TRBD1
TGTGCCAGCAGGTGGAGCACAGGGGGCTTCCACGAGCAGTACTTC
CASRWSTGGFHEQYF
>TRBJ2-7|-|TRBV7-6|-
TGTGCCAGCAGCCCACGAGGCAGGGGGAGGTACGAGCAGTACTTC
CASSPRGRGRYEQYF
>TRBJ1-2|few|TRBV14|-
TGTGCCAGCAGCCCACTAGACCGTCCTTATGGCTACACCTTC
CASSPLDRPYGYTF
>TRBJ2-7|-|TRBV7-2|TRBD1
TGTGCCAGCAGCTCAACGACAGGGGCGGAGGAGCAGTACTTC
CASSSTTGAEEQYF
>TRBJ1-5|-|TRBV29-1|TRBD1
TGCAGCGTTGGGGGGACAGGGGATCAGCCCCAGCATTTT
CSVGGTGDQPQHF
>TRBJ2-1|few|TRBV10-2|TRBD2
TGCGCCAGCAGCCCCGGACTAGCGGGGGAGGGTGAGCAGTTCTTC
CASSPGLAGEGEQFF
>TRBJ1-2|-|TRBV7-2|-
TGTGCCAGCAGTCAGACGGGGGTAGGTTATGGCTACACCTTC
CASSQTGVGYGYTF
>TRBJ2-7|few|TRBV28|TRBD2
TGTGCCAGCACCGGAGAGACTAGCGGGTCCTACGAGCAGTACTTC
CASTGETSGSYEQYF
>TRBJ2-1|-|TRBV11-2|-
TGTGCCAGCAGCCCATTCAATGAGCAGTTCTTC
CASSPFNEQFF
>TRBJ1-2|few|TRBV7-9|TRBD1
TGTGCCAGCAGCTTGGGGACAGTCCGCGCCTATGGCTACACCTTC
CASSLGTVRAYGYTF
>TRBJ1-2|-|TRBV5-1|TRBD1
TGCGCCAGCAGCTTGGAGGTAGGGGGCGCCTATGGCTACACCTTC
CASSLEVGGAYGYTF
>TRBJ2-3|-|TRBV5-1|TRBD1
TGCGCCAGCAGCACCTCCAGGGGGCCACAAGATACGCAGTATTTT
CASSTSRGPQDTQYF
>TRBJ2-7|few|TRBV11-2|-
TGTGCCAGCAGCTCCCGGGTTTACGAGCAGTACTTC
CASSSRVYEQYF
>TRBJ1-1|-|TRBV5-4|-
TGTGCCAGCGGAGAGGGTTCGAACACTGAAGCTTTCTTT
CASGEGSNTEAFF
>TRBJ1-1|-|TRBV19|TRBD1
TGTGCCAGTAGTCCGGACAGGGAGGCCACTGAAGCTTTCTTT
CASSPDREATEAFF
>TRBJ2-1|-|TRBV25-1|-
TGTGCCAGAATTATCCGCAAAGTTGAGGGGACAAATGAGCAGTTCTTC
CARIIRKVEGTNEQFF
>TRBJ2-1|few|TRBV28|TRBD2
TGTGCCTCGGGGACTGCGGGGGACGATGAGCAGTTCTTC
CASGTAGDDEQFF
>TRBJ1-2|-|TRBV7-2|TRBD1
TGTGCCAGCAGCTTAGGACAGGGAGAAGGCTACACCTTC
CASSLGQGEGYTF